The next 21 T cell receptor beta chains were all read from a single sample in a study of identical twins. Each CDR3 protein gets one entry after TCRdb re-called the 5' RACE reads with MiXCR. This table has hundreds of thousands of distinct CDR3 sequences, less than 8% appearing once. The sample was also linked to a second study, of yellow fever vaccine responses in identical twins.

The sequencing input was memory (CD45RO+) T cells sorted from blood. These receptors were collected from a woman aged 18-35 years in good health.

There are many counts of this clonotype. The rearrangement links TRBV6-2 or TRBV6-3 to TRBJ2-1, with no clear D. Trimming removed 5 bases at V and 8 bases at J, with 13 bases between. CDR3 length: 13 residues. CDR1 and CDR2 (germline): MNHEY, SVGEGT. CDR3 sequence reads: CASSQVVGHEQFF. The CDR3 coding sequence is TGTGCCAGCAGTCAAGTTGTGGGCCATGAGCAGTTCTTC.

This chain connects TRBV15 to TRBJ1-4, with TRBD1 as a possible D gene (5 bases). Trimming took off 5 bases at V and 7 bases at J, with 11 bases between the two ends. CDR1 is LNHNV and CDR2 is YYDKDF in the germline V gene (reference sequence). The CDR3 consists of 13 residues. CDR3 protein: CATSAGQGEKLFF. The CDR3, as DNA: TGTGCCACCAGCGCAGGACAAGGTGAAAAACTGTTTTTT.

This clonotype turned up a few times. CDR3 amino acids: CASSRPPGAGETQYF. In DNA, the CDR3 is TGTGCCAGCAGTCGGCCCCCGGGGGCGGGAGAGACCCAGTACTTC. The chain uses TRBV28 and TRBJ2-5; D tentatively reads TRBD1 or TRBD2 (6 bases each). V lost 5 bases, J lost 4 bases, and 17 bases lay in between. Germline values: CDR1 MDHEN, CDR2 SYDVKM. The CDR3 is made up of 15 amino acids.

This clonotype occurred a few times. The chain uses TRBV10-2 and TRBJ2-3, with 7 bases that match TRBD2. The CDR3 is 14 amino acids. V gave up 8 bases and J gave up 0 bases; unmatched junction bases: 5. From germline, CDR1 is WSHSY and CDR2 SAAADI. The CDR3 DNA reads as TGCGCCAGCGGGGGGGACTCCAGCACAGATACGCAGTATTTT. Protein: CASGGDSSTDTQYF.

This clonotype was picked up a small number of times. This chain joins TRBV7-9 and TRBJ2-6; D is ambiguous. The V end was cut by 2 bases, the J end by 0 bases, with 5 bases between. From germline, CDR1 is SEHNR and CDR2 FQNEAQ (reference sequence). This CDR3 comprises 15 residues. Written as DNA, the CDR3 is TGTGCCAGCAGCTTATGGGGCTCTGGGGCCAACGTCCTGACTTTC. As protein: CASSLWGSGANVLTF.

This clonotype was detected many times. This rearrangement joins TRBV7-2 to TRBJ2-1; no definite D call. V was cut by 2 bases and J by 11 bases, with 7 bases left in between. The CDR3 has 11 amino acids. CDR1 SGHTA and CDR2 FQGNSA come from the germline V gene. CDR3 residues: CASSLSLKQFF. In DNA, the CDR3 is TGTGCCAGCAGCTTATCTCTTAAGCAGTTCTTC.

The chain combines TRBV12-3 or TRBV12-4 with TRBJ2-4; D gene unclear. V gave up 2 bases and J gave up 5 bases, with 10 bases separating them. The CDR3 is made up of 14 amino acids. CDR3 region: CASSLRSFENIQYF. The CDR3 DNA is TGTGCCAGCAGTTTACGTAGCTTCGAAAACATTCAGTACTTC.

This clonotype was observed a handful of times. The genes are TRBV7-2 and TRBJ2-3, with 13 positions matching TRBD2. V lost 0 bases to trimming and J lost 4 bases; unmatched junction nucleotides: 4. From germline, CDR1 is SGHTA and CDR2 FQGNSA. CDR3 size: 17 residues. CDR3 nucleotide sequence: TGTGCCAGCAGCTTAGCCCTGACTAGCGGGGGGCCAGATACGCAGTATTTT. Protein product: CASSLALTSGGPDTQYF.

The chain employs TRBV7-2 and TRBJ2-2, with TRBD1 identical over 8 bases. Looked up from germline, CDR1 is SGHTA and CDR2 is FQGNSA. The ends lost 4 bases at V and 6 bases at J; junction bases unmatched: 10. The CDR3 is 16 residues long. Written as DNA, the CDR3 is TGTGCCAGCAGCTCCGCCCGGACAGGGCGGGCCGGGGAGCTGTTTTTT. Protein: CASSSARTGRAGELFF.

This sequence joins TRBV7-9 and TRBJ2-7, with D possibly TRBD1 on 6 matching bases. The CDR3 runs 17 residues. Germline lookup yields CDR1 SEHNR and CDR2 FQNEAQ (reference sequence). Trimming left V 8 bases short and J 5 bases short, with 28 bases between. CDR3 sequence (DNA): TGTGCCAGCGGGCGGGCCACGCCAGGGGCGCATCTGAACGAGCAGTACTTC. The encoded protein is CASGRATPGAHLNEQYF.

There are a few counts of this clonotype. The chain uses TRBV3-1 and TRBJ2-6; D is possibly TRBD2 (6 bases). V was pared by 0 bases and J by 0 bases, with 12 bases between. CDR1 and CDR2 (germline): LGHDT, YNNKEL (reference sequence). The CDR3 consists of 18 residues. DNA of the CDR3: TGTGCCAGCAGCCAAGATCCTGTGGGGGGCTCTGGGGCCAACGTCCTGACTTTC. Translating gives CASSQDPVGGSGANVLTF. The complete variable domain, with remaining parts taken from reference TRBV3-1 and TRBJ2-6, reads DTAVSQTPKYLVTQMGNDKSIKCEQNLGHDTMYWYKQDSKKFLKIMFSYNNKELIINETVPNRFSPKSPDKAHLNLHINSLELGDSAVYFCASSQDPVGGSGANVLTFGAGSRLTVL.

In its sample, this clonotype was seen many times. The chain recombines TRBV29-1 with TRBJ2-7; maybe TRBD2 (7 bases). This CDR3 contains 15 residues. Germline V gene data show CDR1 as SQVTM and CDR2 as ANQGSEA. The V gene lost 0 bases and the J gene lost 7 bases, with 19 bases spanning the gap. The CDR3 reads CSVEDPGGRFKEQYF. As DNA, the CDR3 is TGCAGCGTTGAAGATCCCGGGGGGCGGTTTAAGGAGCAGTACTTC.

This clonotype was detected many times. This rearrangement joins TRBV5-6 to TRBJ1-5; 9 bases are a match to TRBD1. J was trimmed by 5 bases and V by 1 base; bases with no gene match: 10. The CDR3 sequence is 17 residues long. Germline assignment: CDR1 SGHDT and CDR2 YYEEEE. The CDR3 DNA sequence: TGTGCCAGCAGCTTGCTGCTACCGGGACAGGGATATCAGCCCCAGCATTTT. Amino acids: CASSLLLPGQGYQPQHF.

This clonotype was seen ten or more times. V gene TRBV6-4 combines with J gene TRBJ2-6; unclear D gene. CDR1 is MRHNA, CDR2 SNTAGT, per germline. This CDR3 has 13 residues. V was cut by 3 bases and J by 1 base, with 1 base left in between. The CDR3 region is CASSESGANVLTF. The CDR3, as DNA: TGTGCCAGCAGTGAATCTGGGGCCAACGTCCTGACTTTC.

In its sample, this clonotype was seen a few times. V gene TRBV5-4 combines with J gene TRBJ2-5; 8 bases align to TRBD1. V lost 4 bases and J lost 2; bases outside the gene matches: 4. The CDR3 is made up of 14 amino acids. CDR1 is SGHNT and CDR2 is YYREEE in the germline V gene (reference sequence). As DNA, the CDR3 is TGTGCCAGCAGCACAAGGACAGGGCAAGAGACCCAGTACTTC. It is translated as CASSTRTGQETQYF.

This clonotype was counted only a few times. The genes are TRBV5-1 and TRBJ2-7, with D possibly being TRBD1 (5 bases). The CDR3 loop spans 14 amino acids. Trimming pared 4 bases from V and 2 bases from J, leaving 13 bases between. The germline gives CDR1 SGHRS, CDR2 YFSETQ. Written as DNA, the CDR3 is TGCGCCAGCAGCCAGAACGCAGGGCCCTACGAGCAGTACTTC. Translation: CASSQNAGPYEQYF. Full variable domain (remainder filled in from reference TRBV5-1 and TRBJ2-7): KAGVTQTPRYLIKTRGQQVTLSCSPISGHRSVSWYQQTPGQGLQFLFEYFSETQRNKGNFPGRFSGRQFSNSRSEMNVSTLELGDSALYLCASSQNAGPYEQYFGPGTRLTVT.

This clonotype was counted a few times. The V and J genes are TRBV2 and TRBJ2-5; tentatively, D is TRBD2 (5 bases). CDR3 size: 14 residues. Trimming removed 4 bases at V and 0 bases at J, with 9 bases between. In germline, CDR1 is SNHLY, CDR2 FYNNEI. The CDR3 DNA reads as TGTGCCAGCAGTGGTCGGCGGGACCAAGAGACCCAGTACTTC. This translates into CASSGRRDQETQYF.

This clonotype showed up many times. The chain couples TRBV29-1 to TRBJ2-7, with D tentatively TRBD2 (6 bases). The CDR3 runs to 15 residues. V was shortened by 4 bases and J by 3 bases, with 19 bases between the two germline ends. In germline, CDR1 is SQVTM, CDR2 ANQGSEA. The CDR3 sequence: CSVALSGRTFYEQYF. The CDR3 DNA reads TGCAGCGTTGCTCTTTCGGGGAGGACCTTCTACGAGCAGTACTTC.

This clonotype was seen a few times. J is TRBJ2-7 and V is TRBV5-4, with 7 bases identical to TRBD1. Germline V gene lookup returns CDR1 SGHNT and CDR2 YYREEE (reference sequence). Trimming removed 4 bases from V and 1 base from J; junction bases left unmatched: 5. The CDR3 loop spans 14 amino acids. CDR3 loop: CASSPPTGSYEQYF. DNA of the CDR3: TGTGCCAGCAGCCCCCCGACAGGGTCCTACGAGCAGTACTTC.

This clonotype was found a few times. This chain uses TRBV20-1 with TRBJ2-1, with D possibly TRBD1 on 6 matching bases. Trimming pared 0 bases from V and 3 bases from J, leaving 12 bases between. The CDR3 loop spans 15 amino acids. Germline V gives CDR1 DFQATT, CDR2 SNEGSKA (reference sequence). CDR3 DNA sequence: TGCAGTGCTAGAGATACAGGGTTAAGCTACAATGAGCAGTTCTTC. Translating it yields CSARDTGLSYNEQFF.

Concerning this clonotype itself: Relative to the germline gene, one junction end is altered; a read error may explain this. The chain employs TRBV7-7 and TRBJ2-1; D is perhaps TRBD2 (6 bases). The CDR3 sequence is 14 residues long. Germline V gene lookup returns CDR1 SSHAT and CDR2 FNYEAQ (reference sequence). The CDR3 region has the DNA TGTGCTAGCAGCGTAGGACTAACCTACAATGAGCAGTTCTTC. Its protein product is CASSVGLTYNEQFF. Variable domain in full (rest from reference TRBV7-7 and TRBJ2-1): GAGVSQSPRYKVTKRGQDVTLRCDPISSHATLYWYQQALGQGPEFLTYFNYEAQPDKSGLPSDRFSAERPEGSISTLTIQRTEQRDSAMYRCASSVGLTYNEQFFGPGTRLTVL.